Listed below are T cell receptor beta chains from one sample, sequenced in a study of identifying expanded T cells in peripheral blood. Data came from immunoSEQ multiplex PCR; TCRdb stores just in-frame clones and leaves some out. The sample includes 75,000 to 100,000 clones, approximately 89% of them seen just once. The sequenced material came from blood. Every receptor here comes from a person aged 18 to 69 in good health. CDR3s include the opening cysteine and the closing phenylalanine or tryptophan. D genes are given only for firm matches. Rows may omit the clone size; those that give it use once, few, many or a size class.

j_gene,v_gene,d_gene,abundance,CDR3nt,CDR3aa
TRBJ2-5,TRBV6-1,.,.,TGTGCCAGCAGGTGGCAGGGCCAAGAGACCCAGTACTTC,CASRWQGQETQYF
TRBJ1-3,TRBV5-1,.,.,TGCGCCAGCAGCCCCCAAGGGGAAGGAAACACCATATATTTT,CASSPQGEGNTIYF
TRBJ2-5,TRBV6-5,.,.,TGTGCCAGCAGTTACCCTGACATACAAGAGACCCAGTACTTC,CASSYPDIQETQYF
TRBJ2-7,TRBV5-4,TRBD1,.,TGTGCCAGCAGCTCGGGACAGGGAACCTACGAGCAGTACTTC,CASSSGQGTYEQYF
TRBJ2-7,TRBV19,.,once,TGTGCCAGTAGCGGAGGCCACAACGAGCAGTACTTC,CASSGGHNEQYF
TRBJ2-1,TRBV6-5,.,.,TGTGCCAGCAGTTATTTACGAGGGCAACACAATGAGCAGTTCTTC,CASSYLRGQHNEQFF
TRBJ1-5,TRBV21-1,.,.,TGTGCCAGCAGCAACAGGTTTCGTCCTAATCAGCCCCAGCATTTT,CASSNRFRPNQPQHF
TRBJ2-7,TRBV4-2,TRBD2,once,TGTGCCAGCAGCCAAGAGACTAGCGGGACATTCGAGCAGTACTTC,CASSQETSGTFEQYF
TRBJ1-5,TRBV6-6,.,.,TGTGCCAGCAGTTACGTTCCAGGAGGACAGCCCCAGCATTTT,CASSYVPGGQPQHF
TRBJ2-1,TRBV7-3,TRBD2,.,TGTGCCAGCAGCCCCACCGGGGGGAGCGCTTCCAATGAGCAGTTCTTC,CASSPTGGSASNEQFF
TRBJ2-3,TRBV4-2,.,.,TGTGCCAGCAGTCCTCGAATTGCAACAGATACGCAGTATTTT,CASSPRIATDTQYF